One sample yielded the 20 T cell receptor beta chains listed below, sequenced in a study of shared clonotypes between healthy human individuals. Sequencing used immunoSEQ multiplex PCR; TCRdb keeps in-frame clones, though not all of them. The sample shows 1.5 million to 2.5 million clones, less than 95% of them seen only once. Naive CD8 cells were CD45RO-negative, positively selected for CCR7, excluding terminally differentiated effector memory CD45RA+ cells. The material sequenced was naive CD8+ T cells sorted from blood. Receptor source: a man between 18 and 35 years old in good health.

Comments on this clone: Other DNA variants within this sample encode the same CDR3. The V and J genes are TRBV7-9 and TRBJ2-5; D not certain. This CDR3 spans 16 amino acids. Trimming removed 5 bases from V and 2 bases from J, with 18 bases in between. Germline V gene sequence: CDR1 SEHNR, CDR2 FQNEAQ (reference sequence). In DNA, the CDR3 is TGTGCCAGCAGCCACACGGAGCCCCTCCTTCAAGAGACCCAGTACTTC. It translates to CASSHTEPLLQETQYF.

The chain uses TRBV29-1 and TRBJ2-7; tentatively, D is TRBD1 (5 bases). CDR3 length equals 16 residues. Trimming removed 6 bases from V and 3 bases from J, with 24 bases in between. CDR1 is SQVTM, CDR2 ANQGSEA, per germline. The CDR3 sequence is CSVLKKTDSGIYEQYF. The CDR3 DNA is TGCAGCGTCCTGAAAAAGACAGACTCCGGTATCTACGAGCAGTACTTC.

The chain recombines TRBV27 with TRBJ1-1; 9 bases line up with TRBD1. From germline, CDR1 is MNHEY and CDR2 SMNVEV (reference sequence). The V segment lost 6 bases and the J segment 1 base; nucleotides outside the gene matches: 3. There are 14 residues in the CDR3. The CDR3 nucleotides are TGTGCCAGCAGGATACAGGGGGCGAACACTGAAGCTTTCTTT. This gives the protein CASRIQGANTEAFF.

This chain joins TRBV10-3 and TRBJ1-3; D remains unclear. Germline assignment: CDR1 ENHRY and CDR2 SYGVKD. Deletions cut 3 bases from V and 0 bases from J, with 12 bases between. The length of the CDR3 is 16 residues. This chain's CDR3 is CAISDQDWSSGNTIYF. The CDR3, as DNA: TGTGCCATCAGTGATCAGGACTGGAGCTCTGGAAACACCATATATTTT.

The chain couples TRBV5-6 to TRBJ2-2, with TRBD1 matching 7 bases. Germline V CDR1 and CDR2: SGHDT, YYEEEE. There are 15 residues in the CDR3. Unmatched junction bases numbered 3, after V lost 0 bases and J lost 4 bases. Here the CDR3 DNA reads TGTGCCAGCAGCTTGGGACAGGGAACCACCGGGGAGCTGTTTTTT. Translated: CASSLGQGTTGELFF.

This clone was counted once. CDR3 residues: CASSLSGQGARYEQYF. CDR3 nucleotides: TGTGCCAGCAGTTTATCGGGACAGGGGGCGCGATACGAGCAGTACTTC. The genes are TRBV27 and TRBJ2-7; the match to TRBD1 covers 12 bases. Per the germline V gene, CDR1 is MNHEY and CDR2 is SMNVEV (reference sequence). The V segment lost 0 bases and the J segment 4 bases; nucleotides outside the gene matches: 4. The CDR3 is made up of 16 amino acids.

V gene TRBV7-9 combines with J gene TRBJ2-4, with 8 nucleotides matching TRBD1. The CDR3 totals 16 residues. J gave up 1 base and V 1 base, and 3 bases lay outside the gene matches. CDR1 SEHNR and CDR2 FQNEAQ come from the germline V gene (reference sequence). In nucleotides, the CDR3 is TGTGCCAGCAGCTTAGGACAGGGGATGGCCAAAAACATTCAGTACTTC. Protein product: CASSLGQGMAKNIQYF.

This chain uses TRBV6-1 with TRBJ1-6; 7 bases align to TRBD1. From germline, CDR1 is MNHNS and CDR2 SASEGT. There are 14 residues in the CDR3. J lost 7 bases, V lost 10 bases, and 10 bases had no gene match. The CDR3 here is CATPGAGGNSPLHF. The CDR3 DNA reads TGTGCCACGCCAGGCGCAGGGGGGAATTCACCCCTCCACTTT.

The gene calls are TRBV7-2 and TRBJ2-7; 11 nucleotides align to TRBD2. Germline trimming cut 2 bases from V and 7 bases from J; bases unmatched to any gene: 1. This CDR3 is built from 13 residues. Germline V CDR1 and CDR2: SGHTA, FQGNSA. The CDR3 sequence: CASSLTSGSEQYF. The CDR3 bases are TGTGCCAGCAGCTTAACTAGCGGGAGTGAGCAGTACTTC.

This chain connects TRBV7-9 to TRBJ2-2, with a tentative D call TRBD2 (6 bases). The V end was cut by 5 bases, the J end by 5 bases, with 12 bases between. Germline assignment: CDR1 SEHNR and CDR2 FQNEAQ (reference sequence). The CDR3 extends over 14 amino acids. The CDR3 DNA reads TGTGCCAGCAGCGACAGTGGGGGGACCGGGGAGCTGTTTTTT. This gives the protein CASSDSGGTGELFF. Looking up the rest from reference TRBV7-9 and TRBJ2-2 gives the full variable domain: DTGVSQNPRHKITKRGQNVTFRCDPISEHNRLYWYRQTLGQGPEFLTYFQNEAQLEKSRLLSDRFSAERPKGSFSTLEIQRTEQGDSAMYLCASSDSGGTGELFFGEGSRLTVL.

The chain has TRBV4-1 and TRBJ1-2; a possible D gene is TRBD1 (5 bases). The CDR3 runs to 12 residues. Trimming shortened V by 4 bases and J by 4 bases, and 7 bases separated the two germline ends. Germline assignment: CDR1 MGHRA and CDR2 YSYEKL. The CDR3 loop reads CASSLGTYGYTF. CDR3 DNA sequence: TGCGCCAGCAGCCTGGGGACCTATGGCTACACCTTC.

Turning to this clone: This sample also contains other DNA sequences that code for the same CDR3. J is TRBJ2-7 and V is TRBV4-1; 11 nucleotides agree with TRBD2. The CDR3 sequence is 15 residues long. CDR1 and CDR2 from the germline V gene are MGHRA and YSYEKL. Trimming took 2 bases from V and 1 from J; bases not matched to a gene: 1. This CDR3 is CASSQRTSGSYEQYF. The CDR3 DNA sequence: TGCGCCAGCAGCCAAAGGACTAGCGGGTCCTACGAGCAGTACTTC.

This clone has just one count. The rearrangement joins TRBV19 to TRBJ2-7, with TRBD2 matching 7 bases. Germline V CDR1 and CDR2: LNHDA, SQIVND (reference sequence). The ends lost 5 bases at V and 2 bases at J; junction bases unmatched: 6. This CDR3 is built from 14 residues. CDR3: CASSPGEGPYEQYF. The CDR3 nucleotides read TGTGCCAGTAGTCCCGGGGAGGGACCCTACGAGCAGTACTTC.

V is TRBV10-2 and J is TRBJ1-6, with 7 bases that match TRBD1. V was clipped by 6 bases and J by 6 bases; unmatched bases: 8. In germline, CDR1 is WSHSY, CDR2 SAAADI. The CDR3 covers 15 residues. The CDR3: CASREGAMRNSPLHF. The CDR3 coding sequence is TGCGCCAGCAGGGAGGGGGCGATGCGTAATTCACCCCTCCACTTT.

A word on this clone: The sample contains more than one DNA sequence encoding this CDR3. The rearrangement uses TRBV9 and TRBJ2-7; 8 positions match TRBD2. CDR1 and CDR2 from the germline V gene are SGDLS and YYNGEE. V gave up 0 bases and J gave up 1 base; unmatched junction bases: 3. This CDR3 region has 15 residues. CDR3 region: CASSVGASGSYEQYF. In DNA, the CDR3 is TGTGCCAGCAGCGTAGGAGCTAGCGGGTCCTACGAGCAGTACTTC. The variable domain in full, with the rest retrieved from reference TRBV9 and TRBJ2-7, is DSGVTQTPKHLITATGQRVTLRCSPRSGDLSVYWYQQSLDQGLQFLIQYYNGEERAKGNILERFSAQQFPDLHSELNLSSLELGDSALYFCASSVGASGSYEQYFGPGTRLTVT.

V gene TRBV30 combines with J gene TRBJ1-1; no clear D. In germline, CDR1 is GTSNPN, CDR2 SVGIG (reference sequence). Trimming left V 8 bases short and J 1 base short, with 8 bases between. This CDR3 has 11 residues. The CDR3 spells CAHRRNTEAFF. DNA of the CDR3: TGTGCCCATAGGAGGAACACTGAAGCTTTCTTT.

This chain links TRBV19 with TRBJ1-2, with a possible D match to TRBD1 (6 bases). CDR1 LNHDA and CDR2 SQIVND come from the germline V gene (reference sequence). The CDR3 consists of 13 residues. Trimming stripped 3 bases from V and 1 base from J, with 6 bases between. CDR3 nucleotides: TGTGCCAGTAGTATGGACAGTAACTATGGCTACACCTTC. As protein: CASSMDSNYGYTF.

The chain has TRBV28 and TRBJ2-5; TRBD1 is a possible D gene (6 bases). CDR1 is MDHEN and CDR2 is SYDVKM in the germline V gene. This CDR3 is built from 14 residues. Trimming took 6 bases from V and 0 from J, leaving 11 bases between them. Here the CDR3 DNA reads TGTGCCAGCAGCCTGACAGGATACCAAGAGACCCAGTACTTC. Residues: CASSLTGYQETQYF.

This chain connects TRBV6-5 to TRBJ2-1, with 7 nucleotides matching TRBD1. The CDR3 length is 12 residues. V trimming: 5 bases; J trimming: 8 bases; junction bases outside the gene matches: 3. The germline gives CDR1 MNHEY, CDR2 SVGAGI. CDR3: CASSPTGYEQFF. DNA of the CDR3: TGTGCCAGCAGTCCGACAGGGTATGAGCAGTTCTTC.

This clone was counted once. In nucleotides, the CDR3 is TGTGCCAGCAGCTTATTTGGGAGTAATCAGCCCCAGCATTTT. It translates to CASSLFGSNQPQHF. The chain is built from TRBV11-2 and TRBJ1-5; D gene ambiguous. Germline loops: CDR1 SGHAT, CDR2 FQNNGV. The CDR3 consists of 14 residues. V was clipped by 2 bases and J by 4 bases, with 9 bases between them.